The rows below give T cell receptor beta chains drawn from one sample of a study of blood T cell repertoires in COVID-19. The protocol was immunoSEQ multiplex PCR, while the TCRdb copy is restricted to in-frame clones and leaves out a portion. Altogether approximately 100,000 clones are present, approximately 88% being singletons, with the ten largest covering 5.5% to 6.5%. The sequenced sample was peripheral blood. The source of these receptors is a woman aged 55-69 years with acute or convalescent COVID-19. Each CDR3 is given with its conserved first and last residue. D genes are given only for firm matches.

CDR3	D	V	J
CAISESIRGGRQETQYF	TRBD2	TRBV10-3	TRBJ2-5
CAWSVIGGAFSGNTIYF	.	TRBV30	TRBJ1-3
CASSHYKGRQMNTEAFF	.	TRBV14	TRBJ1-1
CASSYSGDRDYGYTF	TRBD1	TRBV6-5	TRBJ1-2
CSVHRGTGELFF	TRBD1	TRBV29-1	TRBJ2-2
CASRGRDGYTF	.	TRBV6-5	TRBJ1-2
CASSPPRASGRDEQYF	.	TRBV9	TRBJ2-7
CASSQGLRIYNEQFF	.	TRBV18	TRBJ2-1
CASSLGQIYEQYF	.	TRBV5-5	TRBJ2-7
CASSPSGTSGTYEQFF	TRBD2	TRBV3-1/TRBV3-2	TRBJ2-1
CASSSGLAGLEDTQYF	TRBD2	TRBV5-4	TRBJ2-3
CASSPRTSRGEQFF	TRBD2	TRBV5-1	TRBJ2-1
CASSPGLVYGYTF	.	TRBV19	TRBJ1-2